A single sample is the source of the 27 T cell receptor beta chains below, sequenced in a study of cytomegalovirus exposure and HLA in healthy donors. The PCR was carried out with 60 Vbeta primers and 13 Jbeta primers. Here immunoSEQ multiplex PCR was the method, and the copy in TCRdb shows in-frame clones only, minus some. The sample yields over 65,000 clones, roughly 80% seen once. Sequenced input: PBMCs. The receptor source for this set is a woman in her 40s in good health and CMV-seronegative.

This chain connects TRBV2 to TRBJ2-3; TRBD1 aligns across 8 bases. The CDR3 spans 15 residues. From germline, CDR1 is SNHLY and CDR2 FYNNEI. After removal of 7 bases from V and 4 bases from J, the junction contained 10 bases not matched to a gene. CDR3 coding DNA: TGTGCCAGCACTGAGAGGACAGGGTTTGCAGATACGCAGTATTTT. Its translation: CASTERTGFADTQYF.

The rearrangement uses TRBV25-1 and TRBJ2-1, with D possibly TRBD1 on 6 matching bases. V lost 0 bases, J lost 5 bases, and 14 bases lay in between. From germline, CDR1 is MGHDK and CDR2 SYGVNS. The CDR3 totals 16 residues. CDR3 coding DNA: TGTGCCAGCAGTGAATATTTCACAGGGATAGACAATGAGCAGTTCTTC. Translation: CASSEYFTGIDNEQFF.

This clone was seen just once. The genes are TRBV30 and TRBJ1-1; TRBD1 matches 9 bases. The V segment lost 4 bases and the J segment 1 base; nucleotides outside the gene matches: 4. The germline CDR1 and CDR2 sequences are GTSNPN and SVGIG (reference sequence). This CDR3 is 14 amino acids long. In nucleotides, the CDR3 is TGTGCCTGGACCCTGGGACAGGGGAACACTGAAGCTTTCTTT. This translates into CAWTLGQGNTEAFF. Together with reference TRBV30 and TRBJ1-1, the CDR3 gives the full variable domain: SQTIHQWPATLVQPVGSPLSLECTVEGTSNPNLYWYRQAAGRGLQLLFYSVGIGQISSEVPQNLSASRPQDRQFILSSKKLLLSDSGFYLCAWTLGQGNTEAFFGQGTRLTVV.

The CDR3 sequence is CARSLQDRGIRKAFF. The CDR3 bases are TGTGCCAGAAGCTTACAGGACAGGGGGATACGAAAAGCTTTCTTT. The chain is built from TRBV5-3 and TRBJ1-1, with TRBD1 identical over 10 bases. TRBV5-3 is annotated as an ORF whose role is uncertain. J was trimmed by 9 bases and V by 2 bases; bases with no gene match: 10. The CDR3 has 15 amino acids.

The V call is TRBV10-1, the J call TRBJ2-7, with D tentatively TRBD2 (6 bases). V lost 2 bases and J lost 5, with 10 bases in between. Germline assignment: CDR1 WNHNN and CDR2 SYGVQD (reference sequence). The CDR3 spans 13 residues. Written as DNA, the CDR3 is TGCGCCAGCAGTGAGGGGACTTGGGACGAGCAGTACTTC. This codes for CASSEGTWDEQYF.

This clone was detected only a few times. CDR3: CASSSHKGQGAPWGAPLHF. The CDR3 coding sequence is TGTGCCAGCAGCTCTCATAAGGGACAGGGCGCTCCATGGGGGGCACCCCTCCACTTT. The chain carries TRBV5-6 and TRBJ1-6, with 9 bases fitting TRBD1. Germline V lookup: CDR1 SGHDT, CDR2 YYEEEE. J gave up 11 bases and V 3 bases, and 21 bases lay outside the gene matches. The CDR3 runs to 19 residues.

The chain is built from TRBV29-1 and TRBJ2-7; no clear D gene. Trimming took 7 bases from V and 6 from J, leaving 19 bases between them. The length of the CDR3 is 13 residues. Germline V gives CDR1 SQVTM, CDR2 ANQGSEA. The CDR3 here is CSARGDSRFEQYF. The CDR3 coding sequence is TGCAGCGCAAGAGGAGACTCTCGTTTCGAGCAGTACTTC.

The chain carries TRBV19 and TRBJ2-7; a possible D gene is TRBD1 (6 bases). V was shortened by 11 bases and J by 0 bases, with 20 bases between the two germline ends. The CDR3 is 15 amino acids. Germline V gene lookup returns CDR1 LNHDA and CDR2 SQIVND (reference sequence). The CDR3 spells CAGCFRDISSYEQYF. CDR3 nucleotides: TGTGCCGGGTGTTTCCGGGACATAAGCTCCTACGAGCAGTACTTC. Drawing the rest from reference TRBV19 and TRBJ2-7, the complete variable domain is DGGITQSPKYLFRKEGQNVTLSCEQNLNHDAMYWYRQDPGQGLRLIYYSQIVNDFQKGDIAEGYSVSREKKESFPLTVTSAQKNPTAFYLCAGCFRDISSYEQYFGPGTRLTVT.

The chain couples TRBV15 to TRBJ2-1; 14 bases map to TRBD2. The trim removed 1 base at V and 3 bases at J, leaving 11 bases unmatched. The CDR3 is made up of 20 amino acids. Germline V gives CDR1 LNHNV, CDR2 YYDKDF (reference sequence). DNA for the CDR3: TGTGCCACCAGCAGAGGCCGGACTAGCGGGAGGAGATTGAACTACAATGAGCAGTTCTTC. Translation: CATSRGRTSGRRLNYNEQFF.

The chain combines TRBV7-9 with TRBJ1-2; D perhaps matches TRBD1 (5 bases). The CDR3 contains 14 residues. Trimming left V 1 base short and J 2 bases short, with 8 bases between. Germline CDR1 SEHNR, CDR2 FQNEAQ (reference sequence). The CDR3 region is CASSLVGANYGYTF. DNA of the CDR3: TGTGCCAGCAGCTTAGTAGGGGCGAACTATGGCTACACCTTC.

This clone was recorded a few times. V gene TRBV2 combines with J gene TRBJ1-5; TRBD1 agrees at 9 bases. CDR1 is SNHLY, CDR2 FYNNEI, per germline. Trimming cost V 8 bases and J 5 bases; bases outside gene matches: 4. The CDR3 contains 13 residues. The CDR3, as DNA: TGTGCCAGCTCAACAGGGGGCGATCAGCCCCAGCATTTT. It codes for CASSTGGDQPQHF.

This clone has just a few counts. This rearrangement joins TRBV5-1 to TRBJ2-1; possibly TRBD2 for D (5 bases). CDR1 and CDR2 (germline): SGHRS, YFSETQ. The CDR3 runs to 12 residues. V lost 4 bases to trimming and J lost 8 bases, with 10 bases between them. CDR3 coding DNA: TGCGCCAGCAGCATCAGAGCGGATGAGCAGTTCTTC. Its protein product is CASSIRADEQFF.

The chain employs TRBV19 and TRBJ1-5, with D perhaps TRBD1 (5 bases). V was trimmed by 6 bases and J by 3 bases, leaving 15 bases between them. This CDR3 has 15 amino acids. The V gene's germline CDR1 is LNHDA and CDR2 SQIVND (reference sequence). Here the CDR3 reads CASSREEATNQPQHF. The DNA for the CDR3 is TGTGCCAGTAGCAGGGAGGAGGCCACCAATCAGCCCCAGCATTTT.

The rearrangement uses TRBV11-2 and TRBJ1-1; the match to TRBD1 covers 8 bases. Trimming took 5 bases from V and 5 from J; bases not matched to a gene: 4. The CDR3 is 13 amino acids. Looked up from germline, CDR1 is SGHAT and CDR2 is FQNNGV. CDR3 residues: CASSVQGGTEAFF. Written as DNA, the CDR3 is TGTGCCAGCAGCGTACAGGGGGGTACTGAAGCTTTCTTT.

The count of this clone is one. The chain links TRBV13 to TRBJ2-5; 14 nucleotides line up with TRBD2. V shed 5 bases, J shed 5 bases, and the junction held 10 bases outside the gene matches. CDR1 is PRHDT, CDR2 FYEKMQ, per germline (reference sequence). The CDR3 is 17 residues long. The CDR3 region is CASSAEGLAGARETQYF. The CDR3, as DNA: TGTGCCAGCAGCGCTGAGGGACTAGCGGGGGCCCGGGAGACCCAGTACTTC.

The chain recombines TRBV6-4 with TRBJ2-2; 8 bases map to TRBD1. Losses at the gene ends were 3 bases for V and 4 bases for J; bases not matched to a gene: 1. CDR1 is MRHNA, CDR2 SNTAGT, per germline. This CDR3 region has 14 residues. The CDR3 region has the DNA TGTGCCAGCAGTGAGCAGGGGGCCACCGGGGAGCTGTTTTTT. Amino acid sequence: CASSEQGATGELFF.

The gene calls are TRBV29-1 and TRBJ1-2; D is possibly TRBD1 (5 bases). V was trimmed by 4 bases and J by 4 bases, leaving 19 bases between them. The CDR3 extends over 15 amino acids. From germline, CDR1 is SQVTM and CDR2 ANQGSEA. The CDR3 here is CSVGLQGSPLYGYTF. CDR3 in DNA: TGCAGCGTTGGCCTCCAGGGTTCCCCCCTCTATGGCTACACCTTC.

This clone has a single count. The rearrangement links TRBV6-1 to TRBJ2-1; 13 nucleotides agree with TRBD2. CDR3 length equals 15 residues. V lost 6 bases, J lost 9 bases, and 8 bases stayed unmatched. CDR1 is MNHNS, CDR2 SASEGT, per germline. CDR3 loop: CASRSGTSGIGEQFF. DNA for the CDR3: TGTGCCAGCAGATCCGGGACTAGCGGGATAGGTGAGCAGTTCTTC.

The V gene is TRBV7-8, the J gene TRBJ1-1; TRBD1 might be the D (5 bases). There are 14 residues in the CDR3. V was pared by 5 bases and J by 1 base, with 11 bases between. Germline CDR1 SGHVS, CDR2 FQNEAQ. CDR3 sequence reads: CASSSRVGNTEAFF. The CDR3 nucleotides are TGTGCCAGCAGCAGCAGGGTCGGGAACACTGAAGCTTTCTTT.

The gene calls are TRBV15 and TRBJ1-1; no definite D call. V lost 3 bases and J 12 bases, leaving 17 bases between the germline ends. Germline CDR1 and CDR2: LNHNV and YYDKDF (reference sequence). This CDR3 contains 13 residues. Written as DNA, the CDR3 is TGTGCCACCAGCAGCGACATTCTGTGTGGAACTTTCTTT. Amino acid sequence: CATSSDILCGTFF. The whole variable domain, remainder taken from reference TRBV15 and TRBJ1-1, is DAMVIQNPRYQVTQFGKPVTLSCSQTLNHNVMYWYQQKSSQAPKLLFHYYDKDFNNEADTPDNFQSRRPNTSFCFLDIRSPGLGDTAMYLCATSSDILCGTFFGQGTRLTVV.

This chain uses TRBV27 with TRBJ2-7; D is perhaps TRBD2 (6 bases). The CDR3 runs to 15 residues. Germline values: CDR1 MNHEY, CDR2 SMNVEV (reference sequence). Trimming removed 4 bases from V and 2 bases from J, with 15 bases in between. CDR3 sequence reads: CASSSGTPGAYEQYF. CDR3 DNA: TGTGCCAGCAGTTCCGGGACTCCGGGAGCCTACGAGCAGTACTTC.

This clone showed up just a few times. The chain couples TRBV30 to TRBJ2-5, with D maybe TRBD1 (5 bases). The ends were cut back, 4 bases at V and 5 bases at J, with 23 bases in the middle. Germline V gene data show CDR1 as GTSNPN and CDR2 as SVGIG (reference sequence). This CDR3 is 16 amino acids long. This chain's CDR3 is CAWNHIRGAPEETQYF. For the CDR3, the DNA is TGTGCCTGGAACCATATAAGGGGTGCGCCCGAGGAGACCCAGTACTTC.

The CDR3 coding sequence is TGTGCCAGCAGTGACTCAAGCGGGAGGGCCTCTTATGAGCAGTTCTTC. Its translation: CASSDSSGRASYEQFF. The J gene is TRBJ2-1, the V gene TRBV6-4; 10 bases match TRBD2. Unmatched junction bases numbered 7, after V lost 0 bases and J lost 8 bases. The V gene's germline CDR1 is MRHNA and CDR2 SNTAGT. This CDR3 spans 16 amino acids.

This chain uses TRBV5-3 with TRBJ2-7, with 10 bases identical to TRBD1. TRBV5-3 falls under the ORF class, with uncertain function. The CDR3 spans 16 residues. J was trimmed by 3 bases and V by 0 bases; bases with no gene match: 6. CDR3: CARSLEGTGVCYEQYF. CDR3 sequence (DNA): TGTGCCAGAAGCTTGGAGGGGACAGGGGTTTGCTACGAGCAGTACTTC.

The CDR3 sequence is CAWTRTGAYEQYF. The DNA for the CDR3 is TGTGCCTGGACCCGGACAGGGGCGTACGAGCAGTACTTC. This sequence joins TRBV30 and TRBJ2-7; 9 bases agree with TRBD1. CDR1 GTSNPN and CDR2 SVGIG come from the germline V gene (reference sequence). Losses at the gene ends were 4 bases for V and 4 bases for J; bases not matched to a gene: 5. The CDR3 covers 13 residues.

J is TRBJ1-5 and V is TRBV18, with D possibly being TRBD1 (5 bases). Germline V gene lookup returns CDR1 KGHSH and CDR2 LQKENI. The CDR3 spans 14 residues. V was clipped by 4 bases and J by 5 bases, with 12 bases between them. The DNA of the CDR3 is TGTGCCAGCTCACTGTACGAGACAGATCAGCCCCAGCATTTT. Encoded protein: CASSLYETDQPQHF.

V and J are TRBV27 and TRBJ1-1, with D possibly TRBD1 on 5 matching bases. The CDR3 consists of 13 residues. V shed 4 bases and J shed 2 bases, with 8 bases lying between them. Germline loops: CDR1 MNHEY, CDR2 SMNVEV (reference sequence). For the CDR3, the DNA is TGTGCCAGCAGTTATACAGGAAACACTGAAGCTTTCTTT. Translating it yields CASSYTGNTEAFF.